The source of this TCR beta chain is a study of T cell responses to AZD1222 COVID-19 vaccine. The CDR3 length is 14 residues. Germline V gene lookup returns CDR1 SNHLY and CDR2 FYNNEI. With 6 bases clipped from V and 6 bases from J, the junction kept 6 bases outside the gene matches. Generated by immunoSEQ multiplex PCR, the TCRdb table keeps only in-frame clones and is missing some. Of over 120,000 clones in the sample, 85% to 95% are singletons; the top ten hold over 8%. This receptor was identified in an adult in good health. This material consisted of peripheral blood, taken on day 0 of AZD1222 vaccination. The J gene is TRBJ2-3, the V gene TRBV2, with 10 positions matching TRBD1. CDR3 in amino acids: CASRETGGFDTQYF. The CDR3, as DNA: TGTGCCAGCAGGGAGACAGGGGGCTTTGATACGCAGTATTTT.